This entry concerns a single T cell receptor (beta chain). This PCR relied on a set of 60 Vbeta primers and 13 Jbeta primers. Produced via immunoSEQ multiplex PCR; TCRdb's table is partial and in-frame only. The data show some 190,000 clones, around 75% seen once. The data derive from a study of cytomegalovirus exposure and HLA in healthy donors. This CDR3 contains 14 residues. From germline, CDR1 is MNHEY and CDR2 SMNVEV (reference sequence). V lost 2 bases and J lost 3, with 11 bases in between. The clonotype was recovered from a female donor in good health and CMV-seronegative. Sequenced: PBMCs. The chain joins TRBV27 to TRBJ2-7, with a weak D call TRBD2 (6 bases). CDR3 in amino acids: CASSLRGVNYEQYF. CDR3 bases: TGTGCCAGCAGTTTACGCGGGGTGAACTACGAGCAGTACTTC.